This is a list of T cell receptor beta chains from one sample in a study of blood T cell repertoires in COVID-19. Measured with immunoSEQ multiplex PCR; TCRdb has only the in-frame clones, and not every one. The repertoire consists of 200,000 to 300,000 clones, with 88% occurring once and the leading ten covering approximately 2.5%. The sample consisted of PBMCs or T cells enriched from blood (not recorded which). The receptor set was obtained from a woman aged 40 to 50 with acute COVID-19. Both conserved end residues are part of each CDR3. A D gene is named only where the DNA matches it firmly. Expanded clones are given a class, and other clones once, few, many or no size at all.

D gene	clone size	J gene	V gene	CDR3 protein	CDR3 DNA
NA	NA	TRBJ1-3	TRBV2	CASSPAGSSLSGNTIYF	TGTGCCAGCAGTCCCGCAGGTTCCTCTCTGAGCGGAAACACCATATATTTT
TRBD1	few	TRBJ1-4	TRBV5-6	CASSLRPPGQGSEKLFF	TGTGCCAGCAGCTTACGACCCCCGGGACAGGGTAGTGAAAAACTGTTTTTT
NA	once	TRBJ2-3	TRBV7-9	CASSSNQDIHSTDTQYF	TGTGCCAGCAGCTCAAACCAGGACATACATAGCACAGATACGCAGTATTTT
NA	NA	TRBJ1-2	TRBV12-3/TRBV12-4	CASRKDRSYGYTF	TGTGCCAGCAGGAAAGACAGGAGTTATGGCTACACCTTC
TRBD1	NA	TRBJ1-5	TRBV5-6	CASSLGQGAGPQHF	TGTGCCAGCAGCTTGGGACAGGGGGCAGGGCCCCAGCATTTT
NA	NA	TRBJ1-2	TRBV12-3/TRBV12-4	CASSRQNYGYTF	TGTGCCAGCAGTCGACAGAACTATGGCTACACCTTC
NA	NA	TRBJ1-1	TRBV13	CASSFTGYPEAFF	TGTGCCAGCAGCTTCACAGGGTACCCTGAAGCTTTCTTT
NA	NA	TRBJ1-5	TRBV7-6	CASSVGADKNQPQHF	TGTGCCAGCAGCGTAGGGGCGGACAAAAATCAGCCCCAGCATTTT
NA	NA	TRBJ2-3	TRBV2	CASSDHGTDTQYF	TGTGCCAGCAGTGACCATGGCACAGATACGCAGTATTTT
TRBD1	NA	TRBJ2-3	TRBV9	CASSPRGQLRDTQYF	TGTGCCAGCAGCCCGAGGGGGCAATTAAGAGATACGCAGTATTTT
TRBD2	NA	TRBJ2-3	TRBV5-4	CASSLTVTGGRDTQYF	TGTGCCAGCAGCCTGACCGTAACGGGAGGGCGGGATACGCAGTATTTT
TRBD2	NA	TRBJ2-3	TRBV7-2	CASSLFSGGADTQYF	TGTGCCAGCAGCTTATTTAGCGGGGGAGCAGATACGCAGTATTTT
TRBD2	NA	TRBJ2-1	TRBV2	CASSDGLAGTSSYNEQFF	TGTGCCAGCAGTGACGGACTAGCGGGGACAAGCTCCTACAATGAGCAGTTCTTC
NA	NA	TRBJ1-6	TRBV30	CAWSEETHSPLHF	TGTGCCTGGAGTGAGGAGACCCATTCACCCCTCCACTTT
TRBD1	NA	TRBJ2-2	TRBV24-1	CATSDFGTGIGGELFF	TGTGCCACCAGTGATTTTGGGACAGGGATCGGCGGGGAGCTGTTTTTT
TRBD1	NA	TRBJ1-2	TRBV5-5	CASSGTGVEGYTF	TGTGCCAGCAGCGGGACAGGGGTCGAGGGCTACACCTTC
TRBD2	NA	TRBJ2-7	TRBV11-2	CASSLDLASGRYEQYF	TGTGCCAGCAGCTTAGATTTGGCTAGCGGACGTTACGAGCAGTACTTC
TRBD2	NA	TRBJ2-1	TRBV9	CASSGGTSGSYNEQFF	TGTGCCAGCAGCGGCGGGACTAGCGGGTCCTACAATGAGCAGTTCTTC
NA	NA	TRBJ2-7	TRBV27	CASSLFSETYEQYF	TGTGCCAGCAGTTTATTCTCGGAGACCTACGAGCAGTACTTC
NA	once	TRBJ1-1	TRBV24-1	CATSHGCGGEAFF	TGTGCCACCAGCCACGGGTGCGGCGGTGAAGCTTTCTTT
NA	NA	TRBJ1-2	TRBV3-1/TRBV3-2	CASSPDRLHQASGYTF	TGTGCCAGCAGTCCGGACAGACTCCACCAAGCAAGCGGCTACACCTTC
NA	NA	TRBJ1-2	TRBV7-2	CASSVRPGGSYGYTF	TGTGCCAGCAGCGTAAGGCCGGGAGGGAGCTATGGCTACACCTTC
NA	NA	TRBJ1-1	TRBV7-2	CASSLLGGGTEAFF	TGTGCCAGCAGCTTACTAGGGGGGGGCACTGAAGCTTTCTTT
NA	NA	TRBJ1-1	TRBV6-5	CAVKGVGGTEAFF	TGTGCGGTTAAGGGGGTCGGTGGCACTGAAGCTTTCTTT
NA	NA	TRBJ1-6	TRBV2	CASSVGGQGTSPLHF	TGTGCCAGCAGTGTCGGCGGTCAGGGGACTTCACCCCTCCACTTT
TRBD2	once	TRBJ2-1	TRBV4-3	CASSRELAGGYNEQFF	TGCGCCAGCAGCCGAGAACTAGCGGGAGGGTACAATGAGCAGTTCTTC
NA	NA	TRBJ2-2	TRBV3-1/TRBV3-2	CASSQSWRTGSGELFF	TGTGCCAGCAGCCAATCCTGGAGAACAGGGTCCGGGGAGCTGTTTTTT
TRBD1	once	TRBJ2-5	TRBV5-1	CASSTGQPAETQYF	TGCGCCAGCAGCACGGGACAGCCGGCAGAGACCCAGTACTTC
TRBD1	NA	TRBJ1-4	TRBV5-4	CASSSRDSNEKLFF	TGTGCCAGCAGCAGCCGGGACAGTAATGAAAAACTGTTTTTT
TRBD1	NA	TRBJ1-6	TRBV3-1/TRBV3-2	CASSQSTGATYNSPLHF	TGTGCCAGCAGCCAGTCGACAGGGGCCACCTATAATTCACCCCTCCACTTT
TRBD1	few	TRBJ1-4	TRBV27	CASTTGVGEKLFF	TGTGCCAGCACCACAGGGGTCGGAGAAAAACTGTTTTTT